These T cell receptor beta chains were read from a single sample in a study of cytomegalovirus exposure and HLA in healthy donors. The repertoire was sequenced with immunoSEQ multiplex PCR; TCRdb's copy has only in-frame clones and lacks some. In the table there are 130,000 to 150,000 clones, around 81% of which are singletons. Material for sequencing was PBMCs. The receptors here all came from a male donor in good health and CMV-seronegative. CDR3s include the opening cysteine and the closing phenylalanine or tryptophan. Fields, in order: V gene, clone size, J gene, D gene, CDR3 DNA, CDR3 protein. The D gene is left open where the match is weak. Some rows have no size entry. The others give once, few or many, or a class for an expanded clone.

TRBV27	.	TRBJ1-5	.	TGTGCCAGCAGTTTATCGAATTCAGGGTTGTATCAGCCCCAGCATTTT	CASSLSNSGLYQPQHF
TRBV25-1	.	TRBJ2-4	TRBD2	TGTGCCAGCTCTCAGCGGGAGGGAAAAAACATTCAGTACTTC	CASSQREGKNIQYF
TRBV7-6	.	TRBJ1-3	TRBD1	TGTGCCAGCAGCCTTAGGGGACAGGGGGCTGGAAACACCATATATTTT	CASSLRGQGAGNTIYF
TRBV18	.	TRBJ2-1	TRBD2	TGTGCCAGCTCGCCCCTAGCGGGGGCAACTCATGAGCAGTTCTTC	CASSPLAGATHEQFF
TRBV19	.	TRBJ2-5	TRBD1	TGTGCCAGTAGTACTGCCAGGGGGAGAGAGACCCAGTACTTC	CASSTARGRETQYF
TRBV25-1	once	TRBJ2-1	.	TGTGCCAGCAGTAATCCCGGTAGATTGTACAATGAGCAGTTCTTC	CASSNPGRLYNEQFF
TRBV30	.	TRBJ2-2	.	TGTGCCTGGAGTGTACCAACGGCCGGGGAGCTGTTTTTT	CAWSVPTAGELFF
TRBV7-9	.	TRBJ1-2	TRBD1	TGTGCCAGCAGCCGAAGTCGACAGGGAACTAACTATGGCTACACCTTC	CASSRSRQGTNYGYTF
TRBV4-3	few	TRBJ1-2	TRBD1	TGCGCCAGCAGCCATCTGGGACAGGGGGCGCGAGGCTACACCTTC	CASSHLGQGARGYTF
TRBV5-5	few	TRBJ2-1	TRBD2	TGTGCCAGCAGCTCTAAGACTTCCGGGACTATACAAGGTGAGCAGTTCTTC	CASSSKTSGTIQGEQFF
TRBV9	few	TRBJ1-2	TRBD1	TGTGCCAGCAGCGTAGTGGAAGACAGGGGTTTGTCCTTC	CASSVVEDRGLSF
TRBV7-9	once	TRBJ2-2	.	TGTGCCAGCAGCCTTGGGGGGTCGAACACCGGGGAGCTGTTTTTT	CASSLGGSNTGELFF
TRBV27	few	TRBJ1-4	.	TGTGCCAGCAGTTTTATAGGGCAGGGTGGTGAAAAACTGTTTTTT	CASSFIGQGGEKLFF
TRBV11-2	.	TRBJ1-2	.	TGTGCCAGCAGCCCACACCCAGACTATGGCTACACCTTC	CASSPHPDYGYTF
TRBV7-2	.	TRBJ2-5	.	TGTGCCAGCAGCCACATACTCGGGACTGAAAGTACGGCCCAGTACTTC	CASSHILGTESTAQYF
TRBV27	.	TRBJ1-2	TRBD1	TGTGCCAGCAGTTACAGACAGGGGTATGGCTACACCTTC	CASSYRQGYGYTF
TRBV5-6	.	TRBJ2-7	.	TGTGCCAGCAGTCTCGGACTCCCGGCTTTGGAGCAGTACTTC	CASSLGLPALEQYF
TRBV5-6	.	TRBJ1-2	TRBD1	TGTGCCAGCACCCCGGACAGGGCCAGCTATGGCTACACCTTC	CASTPDRASYGYTF
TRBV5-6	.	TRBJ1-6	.	TGTGCCAGCAGCTTGGAACAGCTCAGTCCACCCCTCCACTTT	CASSLEQLSPPLHF
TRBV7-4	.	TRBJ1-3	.	TGTTCCAGTGGGGGGGCGGAACTCTCTGGAAACACCATATATTTT	CSSGGAELSGNTIYF
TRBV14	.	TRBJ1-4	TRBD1	TGTGCCAGCAGCCAAAATACGGACAGGGACGTTTTGAGGAATGAAAAACTGTTTTTT	CASSQNTDRDVLRNEKLFF
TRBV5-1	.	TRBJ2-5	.	TGCGCCAGCAGCTTGAGCGGAATCCAAGAGACCCAGTACTTC	CASSLSGIQETQYF
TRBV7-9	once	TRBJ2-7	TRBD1	TGTGCCAGCAGCAACCGGGACAGGGCCGTCTCTTTCGCATCTTACGAGCAGTACTTC	CASSNRDRAVSFASYEQYF
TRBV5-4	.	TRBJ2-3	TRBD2	TGTGCCAGCAGCTCGGGACTAGCGGGGGGCGCCACAGATACGCAGTATTTT	CASSSGLAGGATDTQYF
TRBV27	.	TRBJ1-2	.	TGTGCCAGCAGACCGAGGGGGGGAGCGAACTATGGCTACACCTTC	CASRPRGGANYGYTF
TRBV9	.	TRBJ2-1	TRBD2	TGTGCCAGCAGCGTAGTATTGTCCCCCGGGAGCGGGGGATATGAGCAGTTCTTC	CASSVVLSPGSGGYEQFF
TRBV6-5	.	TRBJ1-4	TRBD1	TGTGCCAGCAGTTACTCGATCCGGACAGGGCTGTTTTTT	CASSYSIRTGLFF
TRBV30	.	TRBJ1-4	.	TGTGCCTGCGGCTGGGGCCGTAATGAAAAACTGTTTTTT	CACGWGRNEKLFF